This T cell receptor (beta chain) stems from a study of shared clonotypes between healthy human individuals. Profiling relied on immunoSEQ multiplex PCR, and the TCRdb table lists in-frame clones only, not all of them. The sample lists over 2 million clones, 85% to 95% occurring once. The specimen was naive CD4+ T cells from PBMCs. The subset: CD45RA+ positively selected. The clonotype comes from a man aged 18 to 35 in good health. Some clones in this sample may be carry-over from other donors' samples.

This CDR3 reads CASSGLSSGQLNEQFF. CDR3 nucleotide sequence: TGTGCCAGCAGTGGACTTTCTAGCGGTCAGCTCAATGAGCAGTTCTTC. The chain uses TRBV28 and TRBJ2-1; 7 nucleotides line up with TRBD2. Germline CDR1 MDHEN, CDR2 SYDVKM. There are 16 residues in the CDR3. V trimming: 5 bases; J trimming: 6 bases; junction bases outside the gene matches: 13.